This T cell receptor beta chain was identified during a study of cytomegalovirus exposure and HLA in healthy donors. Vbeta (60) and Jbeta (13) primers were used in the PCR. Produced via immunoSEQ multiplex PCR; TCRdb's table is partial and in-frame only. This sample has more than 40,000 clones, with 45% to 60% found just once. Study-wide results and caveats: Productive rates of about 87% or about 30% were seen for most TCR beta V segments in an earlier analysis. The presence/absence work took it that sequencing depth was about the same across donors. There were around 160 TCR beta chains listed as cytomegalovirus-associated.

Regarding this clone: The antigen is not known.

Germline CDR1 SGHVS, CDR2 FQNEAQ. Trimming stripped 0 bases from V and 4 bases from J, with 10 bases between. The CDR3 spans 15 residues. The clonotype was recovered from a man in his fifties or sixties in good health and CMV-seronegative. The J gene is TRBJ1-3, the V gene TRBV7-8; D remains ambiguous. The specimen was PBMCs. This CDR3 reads CASSLAPGSGNTIYF. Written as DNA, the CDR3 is TGTGCCAGCAGCTTAGCCCCGGGGTCAGGAAACACCATATATTTT.